The rows below give T cell receptor beta chains drawn from one sample of a study of T cell responses to AZD1222 COVID-19 vaccine. Profiled with immunoSEQ multiplex PCR; TCRdb holds only in-frame clones, not every one. There are roughly 60,000 clones in the sample; 80% to 90% occur only once, and 4.9% lies in the top ten. The material sequenced was peripheral blood, taken on day 0 of AZD1222 vaccination. Receptors were obtained from an adult in good health. Each CDR3 is given with its conserved first and last residue. The D gene is left open where the match is weak. Size is omitted from some rows. Given values are once, few, many or a class for expanded clones.

once	-	TRBV12-3/TRBV12-4	TRBJ1-2	TGTGCCAGCAGCCGCCAGGGCTATGGCTACACCTTC	CASSRQGYGYTF
-	-	TRBV6-1	TRBJ1-5	TGTGCCAGCAGTGAAGGTCCTCCCAAAAATCAGCCCCAGCATTTT	CASSEGPPKNQPQHF
-	TRBD2	TRBV2	TRBJ2-7	TGTGCCAGCAGACTAGCGGGGCACTCCTACGAGCAGTACTTC	CASRLAGHSYEQYF
-	-	TRBV5-5	TRBJ2-7	TGTGCCAGCAGCTTGGGGCAGGGGAGTTACGAGCAGTACTTC	CASSLGQGSYEQYF
-	-	TRBV4-2	TRBJ1-1	TGTGCCAGCAGCCAAGTCCCAGGGTGGGACACTGAAGCTTTCTTT	CASSQVPGWDTEAFF
-	-	TRBV18	TRBJ2-5	TGTGCCAGCTCACCCCGTATTCACGACAGTAAGGAAAAGACCCAGTACTTC	CASSPRIHDSKEKTQYF
-	TRBD1	TRBV5-6	TRBJ1-2	TGTGCCAGCAGAGGGACAGGGGAGAACTATGGCTACACCTTC	CASRGTGENYGYTF
-	-	TRBV3-1/TRBV3-2	TRBJ1-6	TGTGCCAGCAGCCAACCGGGGATGGGTAATTCACCCCTCCACTTT	CASSQPGMGNSPLHF
-	TRBD2	TRBV19	TRBJ2-1	TGTGCCAGTAGTACTAGCGGGGGGGCCTTCTACAATGAGCAGTTCTTC	CASSTSGGAFYNEQFF
-	TRBD1	TRBV20-1	TRBJ1-1	TGCAGTGCTAGTAGACAGGGGGTAAACACTGAAGCTTTCTTT	CSASRQGVNTEAFF
once	-	TRBV2	TRBJ1-1	TGTGCCAGCAGGGAGAACATGAACACTGAAGCTTTCTTT	CASRENMNTEAFF
-	-	TRBV7-3	TRBJ1-6	TGTGCCAGCAGCTTAGAGGGTTACTATAATTCACCCCTCCACTTT	CASSLEGYYNSPLHF
-	-	TRBV11-2	TRBJ2-5	TGTGCCAGCAGCCCCCGCCGGGGGGCGGCCGTTCGGGAGACCCAGTACTTC	CASSPRRGAAVRETQYF
-	TRBD2	TRBV18	TRBJ2-1	TGTGCCAGCTCACAGTCTAGCGGGGCTATATACAATGAGCAGTTCTTC	CASSQSSGAIYNEQFF
-	-	TRBV3-1/TRBV3-2	TRBJ1-1	TGTGCCAGCAGCCAAGTAGCCGGGAACACTGAAGCTTTCTTT	CASSQVAGNTEAFF
-	-	TRBV5-1	TRBJ2-3	TGCGCCAGCAGGCAGGGGACTAGCACAGATACGCAGTATTTT	CASRQGTSTDTQYF
-	-	TRBV15	TRBJ1-4	TGTGCCACCAGCAGCCTACAGGGTTGGTATGAAAAACTGTTTTTT	CATSSLQGWYEKLFF
-	-	TRBV5-1	TRBJ1-1	TGCGCCAGCAGCTTGGGGGAGGTGACGAACACTGAAGCTTTCTTT	CASSLGEVTNTEAFF
-	-	TRBV10-3	TRBJ2-1	TGTGCCATCAGTGAGACGGGGAATGAGCAGTTCTTC	CAISETGNEQFF
-	-	TRBV3-1/TRBV3-2	TRBJ2-5	TGTGCCAGCAGCCAAGCCGGGTCCAGGTACCAAGAGACCCAGTACTTC	CASSQAGSRYQETQYF
-	TRBD1	TRBV5-1	TRBJ2-5	TGCGCCAGCAGCTGGGGACAGGGGGCGGGAGAGACCCAGTACTTC	CASSWGQGAGETQYF
-	TRBD1	TRBV7-9	TRBJ1-6	TGTGCCAGCAGCTTAGGACAGGGTTGGGATTCACCCCTCCACTTT	CASSLGQGWDSPLHF
-	-	TRBV27	TRBJ2-1	TGTGCCAGCAGTAGAGACGGAACCTTCTCCTACAATGAGCAGTTCTTC	CASSRDGTFSYNEQFF
-	TRBD1	TRBV19	TRBJ1-2	TGTGCCAGTACCCCGGGACAGGGGGCGATCTATGGCTACACCTTC	CASTPGQGAIYGYTF
-	-	TRBV3-1/TRBV3-2	TRBJ2-5	TGTGCCAGCAGCCTACGACACCAAGAGACCCAGTACTTC	CASSLRHQETQYF
-	-	TRBV5-4	TRBJ1-1	TGTGCCAGCAGCTTGGCCGAACAGATGAACACTGAAGCTTTCTTT	CASSLAEQMNTEAFF
-	-	TRBV5-1	TRBJ1-2	TGCGCCAGCAGCCCCTGGGCGGGACCTACTAACTATGGCTACACCTTC	CASSPWAGPTNYGYTF
-	-	TRBV12-3/TRBV12-4	TRBJ2-7	TGTGCCAGCAGTCTAAAATACGAGCAGTACTTC	CASSLKYEQYF
-	TRBD1	TRBV2	TRBJ2-3	TGTGCCAGCAGCCCAACAGGGGGCACGCAGTATTTT	CASSPTGGTQYF
once	-	TRBV7-9	TRBJ1-5	TGTGCCAGCAGCTTAGCTGGGGGCCGAGGCAATCAGCCCCAGCATTTT	CASSLAGGRGNQPQHF
once	-	TRBV6-5	TRBJ2-7	TGTGCCGTAAGACGCACAAAAGACTACGAGCAGTACTTC	CAVRRTKDYEQYF
-	-	TRBV12-3/TRBV12-4	TRBJ2-1	TGTGCCAGCAGTTTCCGGGGGGCCGTTGAGCAGTTCTTC	CASSFRGAVEQFF
-	-	TRBV12-3/TRBV12-4	TRBJ2-1	TGTGCCAGCAGTTTAGGTGCTCATGAGCAGTTCTTC	CASSLGAHEQFF
-	-	TRBV14	TRBJ1-1	TGTGCCAGCAGCCACTTGCGCAGTGAAGCTTTCTTT	CASSHLRSEAFF
-	TRBD1	TRBV6-5	TRBJ1-5	TGTGCCAGCAGACGGGGACAGAAGGATCAGCCCCAGCATTTT	CASRRGQKDQPQHF
-	TRBD1	TRBV6-5	TRBJ1-3	TGTGCCAGCAGCCCCGACAGGGCCTCTGGAAACACCATATATTTT	CASSPDRASGNTIYF
-	TRBD2	TRBV7-9	TRBJ2-1	TGTGCCAGCAGCTTAGTTAGCGGGAGCTACAATGAGCAGTTCTTC	CASSLVSGSYNEQFF
-	-	TRBV12-3/TRBV12-4	TRBJ1-1	TGTGCCAGCAGTTTAGGGGTGGGCACTGAAGCTTTCTTT	CASSLGVGTEAFF
-	-	TRBV5-4	TRBJ1-1	TGTGCCAGCAGCTTGGTAAGGGGAATGAACACTGAAGCTTTCTTT	CASSLVRGMNTEAFF
-	-	TRBV7-9	TRBJ1-5	TGTGCCAGCAGCTACGGACAGCATAGCAATCAGCCCCAGCATTTT	CASSYGQHSNQPQHF
few	-	TRBV19	TRBJ1-2	TGTGCCAGTATGGCTAAATTTGGCTACACCTTC	CASMAKFGYTF
once	-	TRBV12-2	TRBJ2-7	TGTGCAAGTCGCTCCACCAGCTACGAGCAGTACTTC	CASRSTSYEQYF
-	-	TRBV2	TRBJ1-4	TGTGCCAGCACGAGGGGGGAAAAACTGTTTTTT	CASTRGEKLFF
-	-	TRBV6-5	TRBJ1-1	TGTGCCAGCCGAGAACCGGGTTCTCGAAAAACTGAAGCTTTCTTT	CASREPGSRKTEAFF
-	TRBD2	TRBV6-1	TRBJ2-5	TGTGCCAGCAGTGGCTCCCTAGCGGGGGTGAGGGAGACCCAGTACTTC	CASSGSLAGVRETQYF
-	-	TRBV10-2	TRBJ2-7	TGCGCCAGCAGAAACGCGGACGGGTACGAGCAGTACTTC	CASRNADGYEQYF
-	TRBD1	TRBV2	TRBJ2-1	TGTGCCAGCAGTGAGGACAGGGCTCACTACAATGAGCAGTTCTTC	CASSEDRAHYNEQFF
-	TRBD1	TRBV3-1/TRBV3-2	TRBJ2-7	TGTGCCAGCAGCCAAGAGGGACAGGGAGTCTACGAGCAGTACTTC	CASSQEGQGVYEQYF
-	-	TRBV2	TRBJ2-3	TGTGCCAGCAGCTTACAGGGTGGCGCAGATACGCAGTATTTT	CASSLQGGADTQYF
-	-	TRBV5-4	TRBJ2-3	TGTGCCAGCAGCTATCCGACCGGCACAGATACGCAGTATTTT	CASSYPTGTDTQYF
-	-	TRBV18	TRBJ1-2	TGTGCCAGCTCACCACGGCAGGACGGTGGCTACACCTTC	CASSPRQDGGYTF
-	-	TRBV11-2	TRBJ1-1	TGTGCCAGCAGCTTAATACTGGGTAGGACTGAAGCTTTCTTT	CASSLILGRTEAFF
once	-	TRBV20-1	TRBJ1-1	TGCAGTGCTAGTCAGAGGTCCGGGGGGGACACTGAAGCTTTCTTT	CSASQRSGGDTEAFF
-	-	TRBV5-5	TRBJ2-7	TGTGCCAGCAGCTTGGCGGCGGGGCGCGTCTCCTACGAGCAGTACTTC	CASSLAAGRVSYEQYF
few	-	TRBV12-3/TRBV12-4	TRBJ1-2	TGTGCCAGCAGTTTAGGACAGAGCTATGGCTACACCTTC	CASSLGQSYGYTF